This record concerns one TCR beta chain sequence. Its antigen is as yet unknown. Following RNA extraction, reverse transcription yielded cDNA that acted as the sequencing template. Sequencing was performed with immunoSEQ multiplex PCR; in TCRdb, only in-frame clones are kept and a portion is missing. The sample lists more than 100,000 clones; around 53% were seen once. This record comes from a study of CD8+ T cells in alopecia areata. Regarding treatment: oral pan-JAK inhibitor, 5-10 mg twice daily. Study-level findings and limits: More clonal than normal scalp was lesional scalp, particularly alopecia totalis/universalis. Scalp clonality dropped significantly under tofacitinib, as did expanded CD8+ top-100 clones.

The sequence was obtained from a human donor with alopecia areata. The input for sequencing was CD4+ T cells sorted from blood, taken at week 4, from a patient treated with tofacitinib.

The CDR3 sequence: CSVRWTQNTEAFF. The CDR3 coding sequence is TGCAGCGTTCGATGGACCCAGAACACTGAAGCTTTCTTT. The rearrangement joins TRBV29-1 to TRBJ1-1; unclear D gene. V was shortened by 5 bases and J by 1 base, with 11 bases between the two germline ends. This CDR3 comprises 13 residues. Germline V gives CDR1 SQVTM, CDR2 ANQGSEA.